The clone carrying this T cell receptor beta chain was seen just once. Each sample had two DNA replicates, about 0.5 ug blood or roughly 1.6 ug tissue. The repertoire was sequenced with immunoSEQ multiplex PCR; TCRdb's copy has only in-frame clones and lacks some. Among about 25,000 clones listed, about 67% were seen once. The CDR3 has 14 amino acids. Losses at the gene ends were 3 bases for V and 5 bases for J; bases not matched to a gene: 3. Germline CDR1 LNHDA, CDR2 SQIVND (reference sequence). This specimen comes from a study of early stage breast cancer tumors. The overall study: Average read coverage per sample was 7.5 to 10-fold.

Roughly 18-55 mg of tissue was diced for each tumor. Material for sequencing was breast tumor tissue. This receptor was taken from a person in their sixties or seventies with breast cancer. The chain has TRBV19 and TRBJ2-2; the match to TRBD2 covers 7 bases. For the CDR3, the DNA is TGTGCCAGTAGTATGGTTAGCGGGACCGGGGAGCTGTTTTTT. Protein product: CASSMVSGTGELFF.